This T cell receptor (beta chain) was sequenced in a study of cytomegalovirus exposure and HLA in healthy donors. For the study at large: There were 75 million to 95 million unique TCRs (from HLA-typed donors) in an early data release.

CDR3 length: 13 amino acids. CDR1 SNHLY and CDR2 FYNNEI come from the germline V gene. The trim removed 6 bases at V and 9 bases at J, leaving 8 bases unmatched. Worth noting for this clone: Antigen specificity is unknown.

Study-level findings and limits: Later work found most CMV-associated TCR beta chains apparently HLA-restricted. In a later analysis, at a false discovery rate of 0.05, some 17,000 TCR beta sequences were associated with HLA alleles.

The PCR made use of 60 Vbeta and 13 Jbeta primers. Per the original data handling: In a later analysis, the count reached about 82 million unique TCR beta chains, with approximately 10 million shared. Sequenced by immunoSEQ multiplex PCR; TCRdb stores in-frame clones only, minus some. That table furnishes V, J and clone size, whereas the DNA furnished D and trimming. The profile shows about 160,000 clones, 65% to 70% of them singletons. This receptor was taken from a woman between 18 and 29 years old in good health and CMV-seropositive. The rearrangement uses TRBV2 and TRBJ1-1; 9 bases are shared with TRBD1. Sequences were obtained from PBMCs. CDR3 region: CASRRNRGPQAFF. The CDR3 DNA follows: TGTGCCAGCAGGCGCAACAGGGGGCCCCAAGCTTTCTTT.